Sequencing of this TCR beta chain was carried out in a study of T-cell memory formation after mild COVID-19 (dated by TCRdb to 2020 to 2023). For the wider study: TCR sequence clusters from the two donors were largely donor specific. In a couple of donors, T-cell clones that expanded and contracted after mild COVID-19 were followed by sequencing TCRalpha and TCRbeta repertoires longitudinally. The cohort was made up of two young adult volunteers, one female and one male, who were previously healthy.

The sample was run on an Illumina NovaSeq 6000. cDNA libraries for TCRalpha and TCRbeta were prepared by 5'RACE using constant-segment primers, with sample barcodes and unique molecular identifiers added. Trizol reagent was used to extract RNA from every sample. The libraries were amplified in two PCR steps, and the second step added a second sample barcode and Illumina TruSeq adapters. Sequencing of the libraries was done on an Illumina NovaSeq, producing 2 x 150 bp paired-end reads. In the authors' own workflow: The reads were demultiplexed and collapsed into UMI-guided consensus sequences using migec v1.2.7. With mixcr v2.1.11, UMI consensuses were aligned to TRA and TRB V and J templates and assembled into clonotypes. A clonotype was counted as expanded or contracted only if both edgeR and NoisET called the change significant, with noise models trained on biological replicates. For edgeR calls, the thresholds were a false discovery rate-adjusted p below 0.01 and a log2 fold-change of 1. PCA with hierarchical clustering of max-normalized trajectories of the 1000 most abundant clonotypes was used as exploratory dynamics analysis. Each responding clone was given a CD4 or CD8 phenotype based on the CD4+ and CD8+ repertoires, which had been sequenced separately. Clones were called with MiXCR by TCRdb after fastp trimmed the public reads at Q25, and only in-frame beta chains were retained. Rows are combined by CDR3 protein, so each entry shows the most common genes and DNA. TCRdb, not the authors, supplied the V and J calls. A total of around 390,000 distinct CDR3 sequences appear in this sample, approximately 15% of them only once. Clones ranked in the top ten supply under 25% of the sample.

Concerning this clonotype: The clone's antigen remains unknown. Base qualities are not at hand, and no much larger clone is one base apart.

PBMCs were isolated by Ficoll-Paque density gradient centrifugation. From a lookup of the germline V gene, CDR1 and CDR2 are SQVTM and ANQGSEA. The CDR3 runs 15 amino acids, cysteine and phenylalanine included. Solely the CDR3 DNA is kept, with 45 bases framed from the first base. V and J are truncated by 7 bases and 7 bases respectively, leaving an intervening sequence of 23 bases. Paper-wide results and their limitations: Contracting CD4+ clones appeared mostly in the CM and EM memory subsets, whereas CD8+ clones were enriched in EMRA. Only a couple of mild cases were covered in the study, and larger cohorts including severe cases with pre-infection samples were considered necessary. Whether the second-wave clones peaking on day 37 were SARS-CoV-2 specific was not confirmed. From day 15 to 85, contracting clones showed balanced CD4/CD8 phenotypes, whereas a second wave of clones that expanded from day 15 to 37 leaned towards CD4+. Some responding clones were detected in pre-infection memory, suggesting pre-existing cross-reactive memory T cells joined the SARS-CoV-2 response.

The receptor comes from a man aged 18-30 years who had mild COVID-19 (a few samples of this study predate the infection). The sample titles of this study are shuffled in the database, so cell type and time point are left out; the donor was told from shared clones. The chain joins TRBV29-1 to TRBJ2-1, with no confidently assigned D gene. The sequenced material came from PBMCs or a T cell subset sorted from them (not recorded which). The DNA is TGCAGCGCGGATCGACGCGAGATCCTTAAGAATGAGCAGTTCTTC. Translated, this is CSADRREILKNEQFF.